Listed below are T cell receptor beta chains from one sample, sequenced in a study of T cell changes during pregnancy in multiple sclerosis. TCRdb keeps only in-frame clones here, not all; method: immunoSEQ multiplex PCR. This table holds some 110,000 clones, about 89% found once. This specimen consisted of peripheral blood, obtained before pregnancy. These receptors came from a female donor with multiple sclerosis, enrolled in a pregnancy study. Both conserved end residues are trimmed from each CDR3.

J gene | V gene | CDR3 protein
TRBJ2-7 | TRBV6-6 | ASSPDSSGSYEQY
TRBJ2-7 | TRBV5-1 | ASSLDSLSYEQY
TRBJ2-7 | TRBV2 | ASTGGPSSEQY
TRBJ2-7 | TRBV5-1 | ASSLLGGQGTNYEQY
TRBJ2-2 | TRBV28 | ASSLRSFVNTGELF
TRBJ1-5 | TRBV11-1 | ASSYNSNQPQH
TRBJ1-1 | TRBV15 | ATSRGTVGTEAF
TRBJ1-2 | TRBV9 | ASSVDSNYGYT
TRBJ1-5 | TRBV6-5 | ASGGEGGNQPQH
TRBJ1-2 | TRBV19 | ASQKMGTGDNYGYT
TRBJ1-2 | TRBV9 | ASSGTGKTYGYT
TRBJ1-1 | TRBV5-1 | ASSPGGSHTEAF
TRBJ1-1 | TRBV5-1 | ASSFGGATNTEAF
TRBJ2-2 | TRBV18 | ASSPSIPELF
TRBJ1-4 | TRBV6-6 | AIRSGQLHEKLF
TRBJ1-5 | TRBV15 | ATSRSSDSQPQH
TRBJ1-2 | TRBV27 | ASSPQAGGYT
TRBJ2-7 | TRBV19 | ATRLAGAYEQY
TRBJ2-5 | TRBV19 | ASKKRQGEKETQY
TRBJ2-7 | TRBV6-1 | ASSPGTGGRNEQY
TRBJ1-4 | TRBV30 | AWSPGQGSEKLF
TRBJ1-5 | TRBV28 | ASSSGQGVNQPQH
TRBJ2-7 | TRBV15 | ATSTWPGQGERWHEQY
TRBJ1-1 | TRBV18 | ASSPKNGNTEAF
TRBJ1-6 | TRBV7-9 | ASSPQGSYNSPLH
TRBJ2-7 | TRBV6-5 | ASRISPDSFYEQY
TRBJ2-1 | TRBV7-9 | ASSLAQGQYNEQF
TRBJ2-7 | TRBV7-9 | ASSLVGQGSDEQY
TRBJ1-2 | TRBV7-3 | ASSPHGQPNYGYT
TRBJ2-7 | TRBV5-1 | ASRTNSGASYEQY
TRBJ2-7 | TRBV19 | ASSIDAGGNEQY